The following is a TCR beta chain sequence with its context. Its antigen is not identified. Germline and junction disagree at one end, which may indicate a read error. This sample is part of a study of tumor-infiltrating lymphocytes in primary liver carcinoma. For the study at large: Roughly 3.5 to 7.13 million productive TCRbeta reads were obtained per sample, with similar numbers across tissue types.

From around 500 ng total RNA, TCR beta cDNA was generated with a primer in the constant region. ARM-PCR, slightly modified, supplied the TCR beta libraries through three nested multiplex PCR rounds. A C-beta reverse primer was combined with TRBV1-TRBV30 forward primers in the first two PCR rounds, and each round had roughly 9 cycles. Via MiXCR, TCRdb re-called the multiplex PCR reads, giving one row per CDR3 protein. The sample shows about 54,000 distinct CDR3 sequences, about 80% of them seen only once. The CDR3 length is 13 residues. Germline V gene lookup returns CDR1 MNHNS and CDR2 SASEGT. Broader study findings: Tumor-adjacent and tumor-blood pairs shared less of their repertoires than tumor region pairs shared. Against blood, tumors held a significantly higher top-250-clone fraction (p = 0.039).

The study co-extracted DNA and RNA from about 20-30 mg of unsorted bulk tissue. Tumor samples all exceeded 80% viable tumor cells. The V and J genes are TRBV6-1 and TRBJ2-7, with D unclear. Sequenced material: liver tumor tissue from sampling region 2. Subset of the sample: tumor region T2, inferior pole. This TCR came from a man aged 35 to 55 with primary liver carcinoma and hepatitis B virus infection. CDR3 bases: TGTGCCAGCAGTGATGGGGTTTTCTACGAGCTGTACTTC. Protein: CASSDGVFYELYF.